This TCR beta chain was sequenced in a study of T cell responses to AZD1222 COVID-19 vaccine. In this sample, this clone turned up once. CDR1 is MGHDK, CDR2 SYGVNS, per germline. The CDR3 runs to 15 residues. V dropped 10 bases and J dropped 2 bases, with 18 bases sitting between them. Measured with immunoSEQ multiplex PCR; TCRdb has only the in-frame clones, and not every one. The table lists about 110,000 clones, roughly 90% of them singletons. The origin of this receptor is an adult who received the AZD1222 COVID-19 vaccine. Sample: peripheral blood, taken 28 days after the second AZD1222 dose. V usage is TRBV25-1 and J usage is TRBJ1-3; perhaps TRBD1 as D (5 bases). The DNA of the CDR3 is TGTGCCACCACAAGCAGGGATGTAACTGGAAACACCATATATTTT. This encodes CATTSRDVTGNTIYF.